These 23 T cell receptor beta chains share one sample of origin, sequenced in a study of shared clonotypes between healthy human individuals. Profiling relied on immunoSEQ multiplex PCR, and the TCRdb table lists in-frame clones only, not all of them. The sample consists of about 690,000 clones, roughly 91% of them appearing once. The sequenced material came from memory CD8+ T cells from PBMCs. Specified subset: CD45RO+ cells pooled with CCR7-negative TemRA cells. These receptors came from a man aged 18 to 30 in good health. Some clones in this sample may be carry-over from other donors' samples.

The rearrangement links TRBV27 to TRBJ2-7; 7 bases align to TRBD2. CDR1 is MNHEY, CDR2 SMNVEV, per germline (reference sequence). The CDR3 runs 15 residues. Unmatched junction bases numbered 19, after V lost 5 bases and J lost 12 bases. CDR3 loop: CASSTTPLAPQRRYF. For the CDR3, the DNA is TGTGCCAGCAGTACAACACCACTAGCGCCCCAGCGTCGGTACTTC.

The genes are TRBV5-5 and TRBJ2-7, with D tentatively TRBD1 or TRBD2 (5 bases each). Germline V gives CDR1 SGHKS, CDR2 YYEKEE (reference sequence). Deletions cut 4 bases from V and 6 bases from J, with 20 bases between. The CDR3 loop spans 15 amino acids. CDR3 bases: TGTGCCAGCAGCCATCCCGGGCCCTCGGGGCCCGAGCAGTACTTC. This codes for CASSHPGPSGPEQYF. The whole variable domain, remainder taken from reference TRBV5-5 and TRBJ2-7, is DAGVTQSPTHLIKTRGQQVTLRCSPISGHKSVSWYQQVLGQGPQFIFQYYEKEERGRGNFPDRFSARQFPNYSSELNVNALLLGDSALYLCASSHPGPSGPEQYFGPGTRLTVT.

The V and J genes are TRBV19 and TRBJ1-5, with D possibly matching TRBD1 (5 bases). Germline CDR1 is LNHDA and CDR2 is SQIVND (reference sequence). The CDR3 sequence is 14 residues long. Deletions cut 2 bases from V and 6 bases from J, with 11 bases between. CDR3 region: CASSIRGAGQPQHF. As DNA, the CDR3 is TGTGCCAGTAGTATACGAGGGGCGGGTCAGCCCCAGCATTTT.

The chain couples TRBV11-2 to TRBJ2-3, with 7 positions matching TRBD1. Germline V CDR1 and CDR2: SGHAT, FQNNGV. This CDR3 has 14 residues. V shed 11 bases and J 6 bases; nucleotides not matched to a gene: 14. In nucleotides, the CDR3 is TGTGCCCTCCTACCCCGACAGGGTGACGATACGCAGTATTTT. Its translation is CALLPRQGDDTQYF.

Only one count was recorded for this clone. V is TRBV6-5 and J is TRBJ2-3; 8 bases agree with TRBD2. J lost 5 bases, V lost 6 bases, and 10 bases had no gene match. CDR1 and CDR2 (germline): MNHEY, SVGAGI. The CDR3 contains 15 residues. CDR3 sequence: CASSLRGTSLDTQYF. The DNA of the CDR3 is TGTGCCAGCAGCTTAAGGGGGACTAGTCTAGATACGCAGTATTTT.

The CDR3 region is CASSYQDSFLYPTF. DNA for the CDR3: TGTGCCAGTAGCTATCAAGACAGTTTCCTTTATCCCACCTTC. The rearrangement links TRBV19 to TRBJ1-2, with a tentative D call TRBD1 (5 bases). Germline V gives CDR1 LNHDA, CDR2 SQIVND (reference sequence). This CDR3 has 14 residues. Trimming took off 6 bases at V and 13 bases at J, with 24 bases between the two ends.

As for this clone: At one of its ends the junction is not consistent with the germline gene, which may arise from a read error. The CDR3 loop is CASGPEEFF. Here the CDR3 DNA reads TGTGCCAGCGGACCTGAGGAGTTCTTC. The chain recombines TRBV27 with TRBJ2-1, with no clear D. The CDR3 runs 9 residues. Germline-derived CDR1 and CDR2 are MNHEY and SMNVEV (reference sequence).

The genes are TRBV21-1 and TRBJ1-2; the tabulated D call, TRBD1, remains unverified against the DNA. TRBV21-1 is given as a pseudogene. CDR3 length equals 16 residues. The CDR3 DNA reads as TGTGCCACCCTAAAAACCGGGACAGGGTGTGTTGAGGGCTACACCTTC. Translating it yields CATLKTGTGCVEGYTF.

This clone occurred many times. The DNA for the CDR3 is TGTGCCAGCGGACGGACAGGGGCTTACGAGCAGTACTTC. Its translation: CASGRTGAYEQYF. The chain joins TRBV27 to TRBJ2-7, with 9 nucleotides matching TRBD1. The CDR3 has 13 amino acids. The ends lost 8 bases at V and 4 bases at J; junction bases unmatched: 6. The germline V gene encodes CDR1 MNHEY and CDR2 SMNVEV (reference sequence).

This clone was recorded once. This sequence joins TRBV14 and TRBJ1-5, with 10 positions matching TRBD1. The CDR3 totals 17 residues. Looked up from germline, CDR1 is SGHDN and CDR2 is FVKESK. Trimming removed 1 base from V and 0 bases from J; junction bases left unmatched: 3. The CDR3: CASSQGTGGYSNQPQHF. DNA for the CDR3: TGTGCCAGCAGCCAAGGGACAGGGGGATATAGCAATCAGCCCCAGCATTTT.

The rearrangement uses TRBV4-1 and TRBJ2-3; 11 bases agree with TRBD2. Germline CDR1 MGHRA, CDR2 YSYEKL. V gave up 4 bases and J gave up 3 bases; unmatched junction bases: 3. The CDR3 length is 15 residues. The CDR3 spells CASSLGLAGTDTQYF. As DNA, the CDR3 is TGCGCCAGCAGCCTCGGACTAGCGGGTACAGATACGCAGTATTTT.

This clone was seen a few times. V and J are TRBV5-1 and TRBJ2-2, with D perhaps TRBD1 (6 bases). Germline V gene sequence: CDR1 SGHRS, CDR2 YFSETQ. V was shortened by 4 bases and J by 2 bases, with 18 bases between the two germline ends. The CDR3 has 17 residues. For the CDR3, the DNA is TGCGCCAGCAGCCTGATGACCGGGACATTTAACACCGGGGAGCTGTTTTTT. This codes for CASSLMTGTFNTGELFF. The whole variable domain, filled in from reference TRBV5-1 and TRBJ2-2, reads KAGVTQTPRYLIKTRGQQVTLSCSPISGHRSVSWYQQTPGQGLQFLFEYFSETQRNKGNFPGRFSGRQFSNSRSEMNVSTLELGDSALYLCASSLMTGTFNTGELFFGEGSRLTVL.

This rearrangement joins TRBV7-9 to TRBJ2-7, with TRBD1 as a possible D gene (6 bases). Germline V gives CDR1 SEHNR, CDR2 FQNEAQ (reference sequence). Between the trimmed V and J ends, which lost 3 bases and 3 bases, there was a span of 12 bases. This CDR3 has 14 residues. This CDR3 is CASSLGGQFYEQYF. DNA for the CDR3: TGTGCCAGCAGCTTGGGTGGACAGTTCTACGAGCAGTACTTC.

The rearrangement links TRBV10-3 to TRBJ1-6; D is possibly TRBD1 (5 bases). Trimming shortened V by 4 bases and J by 7 bases, and 11 bases separated the two germline ends. The V gene's germline CDR1 is ENHRY and CDR2 SYGVKD. CDR3 length: 14 amino acids. The CDR3 reads CAISGGIKNSPLHF. The CDR3 coding sequence is TGTGCCATCAGTGGGGGCATAAAGAATTCACCCCTCCACTTT.

This clone showed up just once. This sequence joins TRBV5-6 and TRBJ2-1, with 11 nucleotides matching TRBD2. V dropped 4 bases and J dropped 0; count of bases not matched to a gene: 6. Germline-derived CDR1 and CDR2 are SGHDT and YYEEEE. This CDR3 has 17 residues. The CDR3 protein is CASSPDGTSGSYNEQFF. The CDR3 coding sequence is TGTGCCAGCAGCCCGGATGGGACTAGCGGCTCCTACAATGAGCAGTTCTTC.

The chain joins TRBV7-6 to TRBJ1-1, with D unresolved. V dropped 5 bases and J dropped 4 bases, with 29 bases sitting between them. The germline V gene has CDR1 SGHVS and CDR2 FNYEAQ. The CDR3 length is 19 residues. CDR3 sequence reads: CASSPEGPRILKSITEAFF. CDR3 DNA sequence: TGTGCCAGCAGCCCAGAAGGGCCACGCATACTTAAGAGTATCACTGAAGCTTTCTTT.

This chain uses TRBV6-5 with TRBJ1-1, with D maybe TRBD1 (5 bases). Germline CDR1 MNHEY, CDR2 SVGAGI. Trimming took off 8 bases at V and 0 bases at J, with 13 bases between the two ends. The CDR3 totals 14 residues. The CDR3 sequence: CASWDGNMNTEAFF. The CDR3 region has the DNA TGTGCCAGCTGGGACGGCAACATGAACACTGAAGCTTTCTTT.

This clone occurred once. Other DNA sequences of this sample code for an identical CDR3. The V and J genes are TRBV9 and TRBJ2-3, with no clear D. The CDR3 consists of 13 residues. Per the germline V gene, CDR1 is SGDLS and CDR2 is YYNGEE. V shed 2 bases and J shed 6 bases, with 10 bases lying between them. The CDR3 DNA reads as TGTGCCAGCAGCGTGTCAGGTGGGGATACGCAGTATTTT. Encoded protein: CASSVSGGDTQYF.

CDR3 bases: TGTGCCAGCAGCCCCACTTACCGGGATTTGGGAAACACCATATATTTT. Translated: CASSPTYRDLGNTIYF. V gene TRBV7-2 combines with J gene TRBJ1-3; no clear D. This CDR3 is 16 amino acids long. Germline V gives CDR1 SGHTA, CDR2 FQGNSA. V was shortened by 5 bases and J by 4 bases, with 18 bases between the two germline ends.

This rearrangement joins TRBV4-1 to TRBJ2-7, with TRBD2 matching over 11 bases. The CDR3 runs 15 residues. V was pared by 3 bases and J by 0 bases, with 1 base of the junction left unmatched. Germline CDR1 is MGHRA and CDR2 is YSYEKL. CDR3 in DNA: TGCGCCAGCAGCCAGGGACTAGCGGCCTCCTACGAGCAGTACTTC. Its protein product is CASSQGLAASYEQYF.

This clone appeared once. The V gene is TRBV27, the J gene TRBJ2-7, with 7 bases fitting TRBD1. This CDR3 is 14 amino acids long. Germline CDR1 and CDR2: MNHEY and SMNVEV (reference sequence). Unmatched junction bases numbered 7, after V lost 5 bases and J lost 3 bases. The CDR3 DNA is TGTGCCAGCAGTCCAGGACAGGAACTCTACGAGCAGTACTTC. Protein product: CASSPGQELYEQYF.

The V call is TRBV9, the J call TRBJ2-2; no definite D call. The V gene lost 1 base and the J gene lost 3 bases, with 4 bases spanning the gap. CDR1 is SGDLS and CDR2 is YYNGEE in the germline V gene. This CDR3 comprises 13 residues. CDR3 loop: CASSVRDTGELFF. The CDR3 DNA sequence: TGTGCCAGCAGCGTACGGGACACCGGGGAGCTGTTTTTT. Complete variable domain (other parts from reference TRBV9 and TRBJ2-2): DSGVTQTPKHLITATGQRVTLRCSPRSGDLSVYWYQQSLDQGLQFLIQYYNGEERAKGNILERFSAQQFPDLHSELNLSSLELGDSALYFCASSVRDTGELFFGEGSRLTVL.

The V and J genes are TRBV5-1 and TRBJ2-4, with 7 bases aligning to TRBD2. The V and J ends lost 3 bases and 4 bases, in that order; junction bases with no gene match: 7. The CDR3 has 15 residues. The germline V gene has CDR1 SGHRS and CDR2 YFSETQ. The CDR3 DNA follows: TGCGCCAGCAGCTCATACCCGGGGGGTAAAAACATTCAGTACTTC. Translating gives CASSSYPGGKNIQYF.